This T cell receptor beta chain derives from a study of long-term antiretroviral therapy in people with HIV. The CDR3 has 15 amino acids. V lost 4 bases, J lost 0 bases, and 10 bases lay in between. CDR1 and CDR2 from the germline V gene are LGHNA and YSLEER. Study-wide findings and caveats: Pre-ART expanded TRB clones stayed dominant throughout, though often decreasing after ART. Collection of the blood, which took place between about 2004 and 2018, possibly occurred under older ART regimens.

As regards this clone: Its antigen is not known. At the DNA level, this CDR3 is encoded by other sequences in the same sample as well.

Survey level was the resolution at which the v3.0 immunoSEQ assay ran. Sequencing targeted roughly 40,000-55,000 T-cell genomes per sample. Produced via immunoSEQ multiplex PCR; TCRdb's table is partial and in-frame only. The repertoire holds 13,000 or so clones, with over 75% as singletons. V usage is TRBV4-3 and J usage is TRBJ1-5; maybe TRBD1 (6 bases). This TCR derives from a woman between 18 and 29 years old with HIV. The starting material was unsorted PBMCs, obtained 1.3 years after starting antiretroviral therapy. The CDR3 nucleotides read TGCGCCAGCAGCCCAGGGGCTTATAGCAATCAGCCCCAGCATTTT. Its protein product is CASSPGAYSNQPQHF.